The rows below give T cell receptor beta chains drawn from one sample of a study of T cells in Graves' hyperthyroidism and ophthalmopathy. TCRdb used MiXCR to reprocess the multiplex PCR reads, holding one entry per CDR3 protein. Among roughly 500,000 distinct CDR3 sequences listed, approximately 25% were seen once. Source material: blood. The receptors derive from a woman aged 25 to 39 with Graves' ophthalmopathy. Each CDR3 is given with its conserved first and last residue. Each record gives: clone size, V gene, J gene, D gene, CDR3 DNA, CDR3 protein. The D gene is left open where the match is weak. Clone sizes are given selectively: once, few, many, or a class where the clone is expanded.

clone_size: once; v_call: TRBV7-2; j_call: TRBJ1-2; d_call: NA; cdr3_nt: TGTGCCAGCAGCTTAGCGCTAACGGAACGTGGCTACACCTTC; cdr3_aa: CASSLALTERGYTF
clone_size: few; v_call: TRBV2; j_call: TRBJ2-5; d_call: NA; cdr3_nt: TGTGCCAGCAGTGAAATAGCTGAGACCCAGTACTTC; cdr3_aa: CASSEIAETQYF
clone_size: many; v_call: TRBV5-6; j_call: TRBJ2-7; d_call: NA; cdr3_nt: TGTGCCAGCCGCGCCGGGGGCTGGGCCTACGAGCAGTACTTC; cdr3_aa: CASRAGGWAYEQYF
clone_size: NA; v_call: TRBV11-2; j_call: TRBJ2-7; d_call: NA; cdr3_nt: TGTGCCAGCAGCTTAGTTCGTTACGTTCGGTGGAACGAGCAGTACTTC; cdr3_aa: CASSLVRYVRWNEQYF
clone_size: NA; v_call: TRBV20-1; j_call: TRBJ1-2; d_call: TRBD1; cdr3_nt: TGCAGTGCTGCACAGGGGGTCTATGGCTACACCTTC; cdr3_aa: CSAAQGVYGYTF
clone_size: few; v_call: TRBV3-1; j_call: TRBJ2-7; d_call: NA; cdr3_nt: TGTGCCAGCAGCCAAGTATTGTGGGACGACGAGCAGTACTTC; cdr3_aa: CASSQVLWDDEQYF
clone_size: NA; v_call: TRBV28; j_call: TRBJ2-6; d_call: TRBD1; cdr3_nt: TGTGCCAGCAGTCCTCGGACAGGGACGCTATTTGGGGCCAACGTCCTGACTTTC; cdr3_aa: CASSPRTGTLFGANVLTF
clone_size: many; v_call: TRBV19; j_call: TRBJ2-2; d_call: NA; cdr3_nt: TGTGCCAGTAGTATAGAGGGGGCCTACACCGGGGAGCTGTTTTTT; cdr3_aa: CASSIEGAYTGELFF
clone_size: many; v_call: TRBV6-1; j_call: TRBJ1-1; d_call: TRBD1; cdr3_nt: TGTGCCAGCAGAGGGGGCGGGCAGGGAGATACTGAAGCTTTCTTT; cdr3_aa: CASRGGGQGDTEAFF
clone_size: many; v_call: TRBV10-3; j_call: TRBJ2-5; d_call: NA; cdr3_nt: TGTGCCATCAGACTCGAAGGGATTGAGACCCAGTACTTC; cdr3_aa: CAIRLEGIETQYF
clone_size: many; v_call: TRBV19; j_call: TRBJ1-2; d_call: NA; cdr3_nt: TGTGCCAGTAGTATGGTTGGGCATGGCTACACCTTC; cdr3_aa: CASSMVGHGYTF
clone_size: many; v_call: TRBV9; j_call: TRBJ1-2; d_call: TRBD1; cdr3_nt: TGTGCCAGCAGCAGAACGGGAAGGACAGGCGGCTATGGCTACACCTTC; cdr3_aa: CASSRTGRTGGYGYTF
clone_size: NA; v_call: TRBV6-1; j_call: TRBJ1-2; d_call: NA; cdr3_nt: TGTGCCAGCAGTGCAACAGGGAATGGCTACACCTTC; cdr3_aa: CASSATGNGYTF
clone_size: many; v_call: TRBV6-1; j_call: TRBJ2-5; d_call: NA; cdr3_nt: TGTGCCAGCAGTGAAGCGGGACACCGCCAAGAGACCCAGTACTTC; cdr3_aa: CASSEAGHRQETQYF
clone_size: many; v_call: TRBV20-1; j_call: TRBJ2-5; d_call: NA; cdr3_nt: TGCAGTGCTAGAGACTACGCGGGAATGGGCCTAGGGGGCCAAGAGACCCAGTACTTC; cdr3_aa: CSARDYAGMGLGGQETQYF
clone_size: many; v_call: TRBV5-1; j_call: TRBJ1-1; d_call: NA; cdr3_nt: TGCGCCAGCGGCAGGGACATGAACACTGAAGCTTTCTTT; cdr3_aa: CASGRDMNTEAFF
clone_size: few; v_call: TRBV4-1; j_call: TRBJ1-5; d_call: NA; cdr3_nt: TGCGCCAGCAGCCAAGATTTAGGCCAGGTCAATCAGCCCCAGCATTTT; cdr3_aa: CASSQDLGQVNQPQHF
clone_size: many; v_call: TRBV20-1; j_call: TRBJ2-7; d_call: NA; cdr3_nt: TGCAGTGCTAGGGACTCCTACGAGCAGTACTTC; cdr3_aa: CSARDSYEQYF
clone_size: many; v_call: TRBV2; j_call: TRBJ2-7; d_call: NA; cdr3_nt: TGTGCCAGCAGTGAAGATCTCGGGGGGACAATTGGCTACGAGCAGTACTTC; cdr3_aa: CASSEDLGGTIGYEQYF
clone_size: many; v_call: TRBV6-2/TRBV6-3; j_call: TRBJ2-7; d_call: TRBD1; cdr3_nt: TGTGCCAGCAGTTATAACAGGGGGGCCTACGAGCAGTACTTC; cdr3_aa: CASSYNRGAYEQYF
clone_size: NA; v_call: TRBV7-2; j_call: TRBJ1-2; d_call: TRBD1; cdr3_nt: TGTGCCAGCAGCCGACCGGACAGGGAGATCTATGGCTACACCTTC; cdr3_aa: CASSRPDREIYGYTF
clone_size: many; v_call: TRBV4-1; j_call: TRBJ1-5; d_call: NA; cdr3_nt: TGCGCCAGCGCGAGAACAGCGGGGCAGCCCCAGCATTTT; cdr3_aa: CASARTAGQPQHF
clone_size: few; v_call: TRBV27; j_call: TRBJ2-7; d_call: NA; cdr3_nt: TGTGCCAGCAGTTTAAAGGGGGGGTACGAGCAGTACTTC; cdr3_aa: CASSLKGGYEQYF
clone_size: few; v_call: TRBV20-1; j_call: TRBJ2-7; d_call: NA; cdr3_nt: TGCAGTGCTAGAGCGGCCGCCGTCTACGAGCAGTACTTC; cdr3_aa: CSARAAAVYEQYF
clone_size: NA; v_call: TRBV3-1; j_call: TRBJ2-7; d_call: NA; cdr3_nt: TGTGCCAGCAGCCAAGATTGGAGGTCCTCGTACGAGCAGTACTTC; cdr3_aa: CASSQDWRSSYEQYF
clone_size: NA; v_call: TRBV7-9; j_call: TRBJ1-1; d_call: TRBD1; cdr3_nt: TGTGCCAGCAGTTTATTCGGGACAGGGGGTAAGGAAGCTTTCTTT; cdr3_aa: CASSLFGTGGKEAFF
clone_size: NA; v_call: TRBV12-3/TRBV12-4; j_call: TRBJ2-7; d_call: TRBD2; cdr3_nt: TGTGCCAGCAGTCCACGGGACTACGGGGAGCAGTACTTC; cdr3_aa: CASSPRDYGEQYF
clone_size: many; v_call: TRBV7-2; j_call: TRBJ1-2; d_call: NA; cdr3_nt: TGTGCCAGCACCTTACCTAAGGCAGGCAACTATGGCTACACCTTC; cdr3_aa: CASTLPKAGNYGYTF
clone_size: many; v_call: TRBV19; j_call: TRBJ2-7; d_call: NA; cdr3_nt: TGTGCCAGTAGCGAGAGAGTAGTGGGATGGACCTACGAGCAGTACTTC; cdr3_aa: CASSERVVGWTYEQYF
clone_size: NA; v_call: TRBV11-2; j_call: TRBJ1-1; d_call: NA; cdr3_nt: TGTGCCAGCAGCTTAATGTGGGGAAGCGAAGCTTTCTTT; cdr3_aa: CASSLMWGSEAFF
clone_size: NA; v_call: TRBV5-1; j_call: TRBJ1-1; d_call: NA; cdr3_nt: TGCGCCAGCAGCTTCCACAGAAACACTGAAGCTTTCTTT; cdr3_aa: CASSFHRNTEAFF
clone_size: NA; v_call: TRBV6-1; j_call: TRBJ2-5; d_call: TRBD1; cdr3_nt: TGTGCCAGCAGTCCGCCTTTTGGGACAGGGGGCTTGGGAGAGACCCAGTACTTC; cdr3_aa: CASSPPFGTGGLGETQYF
clone_size: NA; v_call: TRBV7-2; j_call: TRBJ2-7; d_call: NA; cdr3_nt: TGTGCCAGCAGCCCGCGACTAGGTGACTACGAGCAGTACTTC; cdr3_aa: CASSPRLGDYEQYF
clone_size: many; v_call: TRBV19; j_call: TRBJ2-7; d_call: NA; cdr3_nt: TGTGCCAGTAGTATAGATCCGGGACGGCGGGGCGAGCAGTACTTC; cdr3_aa: CASSIDPGRRGEQYF
clone_size: NA; v_call: TRBV12-3/TRBV12-4; j_call: TRBJ2-7; d_call: NA; cdr3_nt: TGTGCCAGCAGTTTACACGGGCAGCTTTCCTACGAGCAGTACTTC; cdr3_aa: CASSLHGQLSYEQYF
clone_size: NA; v_call: TRBV11-1; j_call: TRBJ1-2; d_call: TRBD1; cdr3_nt: TGTGCCAGCAACTTATACTCCGGACAGGGGGATTATGGCTACACCTTC; cdr3_aa: CASNLYSGQGDYGYTF
clone_size: many; v_call: TRBV7-2; j_call: TRBJ2-5; d_call: TRBD2; cdr3_nt: TGTGCCAGCAGCCAAACTAGCGGGGCCTACCAAGAGACCCAGTACTTC; cdr3_aa: CASSQTSGAYQETQYF
clone_size: many; v_call: TRBV25-1; j_call: TRBJ2-2; d_call: TRBD2; cdr3_nt: TGTGCCAGCAGTGGGACTAGCGGCAACACCGGGGAGCTGTTTTTT; cdr3_aa: CASSGTSGNTGELFF
clone_size: NA; v_call: TRBV28; j_call: TRBJ1-1; d_call: NA; cdr3_nt: TGTGCCAGCACCTCGGGGCAGCGGTCTGAAGCTTTCTTT; cdr3_aa: CASTSGQRSEAFF
clone_size: many; v_call: TRBV7-2; j_call: TRBJ1-2; d_call: NA; cdr3_nt: TGTGCCAGCAGGCAGACGGACGAGATCTATGGCTACACCTTC; cdr3_aa: CASRQTDEIYGYTF
clone_size: NA; v_call: TRBV24-1; j_call: TRBJ2-3; d_call: NA; cdr3_nt: TGTGCCACCAGTGATAGAGATACGCAGTATTTT; cdr3_aa: CATSDRDTQYF
clone_size: NA; v_call: TRBV28; j_call: TRBJ1-2; d_call: TRBD1; cdr3_nt: TGTGCCAGCAGTTCGCCCGTACAGGGGAGAAGTGACTATGGCTACACCTTC; cdr3_aa: CASSSPVQGRSDYGYTF
clone_size: many; v_call: TRBV19; j_call: TRBJ2-4; d_call: NA; cdr3_nt: TGTGCCAGTAGACGACAGGACGAATACATTCAGTACTTC; cdr3_aa: CASRRQDEYIQYF